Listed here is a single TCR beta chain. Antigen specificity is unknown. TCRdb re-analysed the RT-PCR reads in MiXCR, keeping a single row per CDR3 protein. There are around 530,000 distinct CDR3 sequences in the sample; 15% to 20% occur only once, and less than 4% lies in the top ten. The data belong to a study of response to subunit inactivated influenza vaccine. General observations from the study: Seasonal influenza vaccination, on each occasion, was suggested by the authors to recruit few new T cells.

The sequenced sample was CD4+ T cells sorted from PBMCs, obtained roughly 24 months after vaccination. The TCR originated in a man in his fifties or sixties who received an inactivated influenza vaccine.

DNA for the CDR3: TGTGCCATCAGTGAGACTAGCGGGGGCGGCGGGGAGCTGTTTTTT. The encoded protein is CAISETSGGGGELFF. The V call is TRBV10-3, the J call TRBJ2-2; TRBD2 matches at 11 bases. The CDR3 is 15 residues long. Germline values: CDR1 ENHRY, CDR2 SYGVKD. V shed 2 bases, J shed 7 bases, and the junction held 3 bases outside the gene matches.